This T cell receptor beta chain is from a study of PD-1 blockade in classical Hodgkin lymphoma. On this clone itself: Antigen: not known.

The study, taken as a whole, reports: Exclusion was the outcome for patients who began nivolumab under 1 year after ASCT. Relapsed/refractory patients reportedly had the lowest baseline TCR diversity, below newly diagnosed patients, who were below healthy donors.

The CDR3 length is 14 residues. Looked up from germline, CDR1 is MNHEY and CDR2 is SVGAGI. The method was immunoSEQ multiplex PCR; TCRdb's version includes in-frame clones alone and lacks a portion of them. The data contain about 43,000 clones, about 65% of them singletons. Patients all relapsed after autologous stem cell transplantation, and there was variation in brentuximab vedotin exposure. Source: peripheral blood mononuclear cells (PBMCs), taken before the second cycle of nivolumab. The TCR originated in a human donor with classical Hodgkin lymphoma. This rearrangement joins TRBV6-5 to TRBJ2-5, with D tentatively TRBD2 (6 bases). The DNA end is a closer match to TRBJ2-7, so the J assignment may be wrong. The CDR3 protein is CASSRGLISYEQYF. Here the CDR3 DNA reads TGTGCCAGCAGCCGGGGACTGATCTCCTACGAGCAGTACTTC.